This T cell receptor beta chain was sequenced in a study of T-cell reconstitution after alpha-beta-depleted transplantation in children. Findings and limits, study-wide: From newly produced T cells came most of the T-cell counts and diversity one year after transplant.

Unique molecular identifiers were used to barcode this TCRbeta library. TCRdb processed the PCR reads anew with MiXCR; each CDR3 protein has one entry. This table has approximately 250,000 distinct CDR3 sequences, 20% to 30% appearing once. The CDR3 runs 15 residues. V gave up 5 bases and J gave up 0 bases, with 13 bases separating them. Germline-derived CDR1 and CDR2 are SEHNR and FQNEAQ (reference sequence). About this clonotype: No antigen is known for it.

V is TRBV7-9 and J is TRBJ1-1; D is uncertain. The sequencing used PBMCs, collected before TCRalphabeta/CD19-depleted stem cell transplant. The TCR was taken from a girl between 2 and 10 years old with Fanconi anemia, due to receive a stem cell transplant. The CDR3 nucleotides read TGTGCCAGCAGCGATCCCACGGGAGTGAACACTGAAGCTTTCTTT. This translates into CASSDPTGVNTEAFF.